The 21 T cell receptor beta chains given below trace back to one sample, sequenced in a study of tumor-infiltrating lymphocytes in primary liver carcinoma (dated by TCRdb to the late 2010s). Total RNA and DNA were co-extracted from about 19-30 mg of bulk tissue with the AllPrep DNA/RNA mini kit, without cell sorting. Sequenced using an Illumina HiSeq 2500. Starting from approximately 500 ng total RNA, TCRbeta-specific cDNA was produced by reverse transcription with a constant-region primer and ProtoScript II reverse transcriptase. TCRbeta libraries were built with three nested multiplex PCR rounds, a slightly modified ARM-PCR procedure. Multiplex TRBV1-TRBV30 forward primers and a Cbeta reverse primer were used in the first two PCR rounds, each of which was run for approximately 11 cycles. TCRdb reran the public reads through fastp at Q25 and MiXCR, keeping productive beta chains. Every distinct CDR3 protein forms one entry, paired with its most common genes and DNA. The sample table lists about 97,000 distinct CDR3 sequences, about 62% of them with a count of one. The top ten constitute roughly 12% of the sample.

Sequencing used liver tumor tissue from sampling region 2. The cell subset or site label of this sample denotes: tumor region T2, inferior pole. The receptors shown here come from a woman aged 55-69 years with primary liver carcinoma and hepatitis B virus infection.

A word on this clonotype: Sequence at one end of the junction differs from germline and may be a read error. The CDR3 sequence is CSVREGTGNEQFF. The DNA of the CDR3 is TGCAGTGTTAGAGAGGGTACGGGCAATGAGCAGTTCTTC. The chain is built from TRBV20-1 and TRBJ2-1, with D possibly TRBD2 on 5 matching bases. The CDR3 has 13 residues. Germline V lookup: CDR1 DFQATT, CDR2 SNEGSKA (reference sequence).

CDR3: CSAERRGETGELFF. For the CDR3, the DNA is TGCAGCGCCGAACGGAGGGGGGAGACCGGGGAGCTGTTTTTT. The chain recombines TRBV29-1 with TRBJ2-2; TRBD1 or TRBD2 may be the D gene (6 bases each). The CDR3 runs 14 residues. V was trimmed by 7 bases and J by 5 bases, leaving 17 bases between them. Looked up from germline, CDR1 is SQVTM and CDR2 is ANQGSEA.

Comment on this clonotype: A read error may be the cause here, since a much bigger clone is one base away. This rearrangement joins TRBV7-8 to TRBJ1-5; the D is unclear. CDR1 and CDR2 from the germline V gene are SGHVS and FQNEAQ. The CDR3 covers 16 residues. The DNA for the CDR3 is TGTGCCAGCAGCTTAGAGGGTGCCCTTAGCAGTCAGCCCCAGCATTTT. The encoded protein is CASSLEGALSSQPQHF.

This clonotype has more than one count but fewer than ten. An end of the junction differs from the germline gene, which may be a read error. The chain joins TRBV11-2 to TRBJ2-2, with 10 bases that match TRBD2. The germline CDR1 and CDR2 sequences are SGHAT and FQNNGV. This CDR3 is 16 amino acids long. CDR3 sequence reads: CASSPLLAGDTGKLLF. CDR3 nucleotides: TGTGCCAGCAGCCCCCTCCTAGCGGGAGACACCGGGAAGCTGTTATTT.

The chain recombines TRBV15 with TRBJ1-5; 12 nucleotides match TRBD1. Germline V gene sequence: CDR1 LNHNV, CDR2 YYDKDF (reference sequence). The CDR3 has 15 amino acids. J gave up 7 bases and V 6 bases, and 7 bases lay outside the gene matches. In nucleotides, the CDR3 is TGTGCCACCAGAGCGGGACAGGGGGCATGGCAGCCCCAGCATTTT. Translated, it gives CATRAGQGAWQPQHF.

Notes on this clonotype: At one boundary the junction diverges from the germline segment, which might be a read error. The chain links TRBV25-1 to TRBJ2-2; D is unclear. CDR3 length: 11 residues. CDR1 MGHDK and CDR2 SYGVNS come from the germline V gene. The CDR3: CVSSSLGELFF. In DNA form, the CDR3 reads TGTGTCAGCAGCTCTCTCGGGGAGCTGTTTTTT.

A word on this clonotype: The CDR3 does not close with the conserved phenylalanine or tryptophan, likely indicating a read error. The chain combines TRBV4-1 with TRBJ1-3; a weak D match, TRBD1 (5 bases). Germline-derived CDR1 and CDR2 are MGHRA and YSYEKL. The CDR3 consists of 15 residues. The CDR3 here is CASGQDRGFGNTIYL. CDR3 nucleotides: TGCGCCAGCGGCCAAGATCGGGGGTTCGGAAACACCATATATCTT.

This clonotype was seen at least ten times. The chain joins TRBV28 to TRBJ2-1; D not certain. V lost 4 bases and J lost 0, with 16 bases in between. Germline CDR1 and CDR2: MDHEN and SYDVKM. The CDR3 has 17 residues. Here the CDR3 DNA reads TGTGCCAGCAGTTCACTTGGCATGGCCTACTCCTACAATGAGCAGTTCTTC. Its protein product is CASSSLGMAYSYNEQFF.

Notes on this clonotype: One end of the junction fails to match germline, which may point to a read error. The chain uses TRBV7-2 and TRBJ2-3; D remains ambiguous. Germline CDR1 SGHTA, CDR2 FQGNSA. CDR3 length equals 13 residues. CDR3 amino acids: CVSSFSGTDTQYF. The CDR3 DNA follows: TGTGTCAGCAGCTTCAGTGGCACAGATACGCAGTATTTT.

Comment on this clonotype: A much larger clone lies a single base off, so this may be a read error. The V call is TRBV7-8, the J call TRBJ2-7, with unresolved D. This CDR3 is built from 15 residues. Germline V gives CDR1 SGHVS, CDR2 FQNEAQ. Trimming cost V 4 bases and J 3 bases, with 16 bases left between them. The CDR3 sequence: CASSSPRTRYYEQYF. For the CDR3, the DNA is TGTGCCAGCAGCTCGCCACGAACGAGGTACTACGAGCAGTACTTC.

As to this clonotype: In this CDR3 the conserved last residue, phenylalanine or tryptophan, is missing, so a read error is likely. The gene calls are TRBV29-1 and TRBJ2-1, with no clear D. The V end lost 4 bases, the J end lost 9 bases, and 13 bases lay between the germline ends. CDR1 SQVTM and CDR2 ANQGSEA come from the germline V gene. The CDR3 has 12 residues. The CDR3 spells CSVGLTNSEQFI. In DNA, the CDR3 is TGCAGCGTTGGGCTTACGAACAGTGAGCAGTTCATC.

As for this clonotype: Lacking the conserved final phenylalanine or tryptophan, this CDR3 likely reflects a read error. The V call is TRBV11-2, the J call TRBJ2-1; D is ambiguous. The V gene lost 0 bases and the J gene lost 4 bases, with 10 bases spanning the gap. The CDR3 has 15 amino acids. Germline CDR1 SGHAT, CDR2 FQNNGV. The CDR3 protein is CASSLDGSTYNEQFL. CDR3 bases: TGTGCCAGCAGCTTAGATGGTAGCACATACAATGAGCAGTTCCTC.

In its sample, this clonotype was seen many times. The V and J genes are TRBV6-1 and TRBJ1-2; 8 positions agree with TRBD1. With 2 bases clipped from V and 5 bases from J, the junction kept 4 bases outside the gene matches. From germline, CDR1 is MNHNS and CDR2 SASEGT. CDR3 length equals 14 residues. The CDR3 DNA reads TGTGCCAGCAGTGAACCCACAGGGGGGTATGGCTACACCTTC. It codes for CASSEPTGGYGYTF.

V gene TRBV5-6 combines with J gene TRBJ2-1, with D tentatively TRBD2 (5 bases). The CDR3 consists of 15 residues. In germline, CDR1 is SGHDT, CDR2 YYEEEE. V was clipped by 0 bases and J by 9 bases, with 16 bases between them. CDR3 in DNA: TGTGCCAGCAGCTTGGACAGCGCCGGGAAGCTTGAGCAGTTCTTC. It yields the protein CASSLDSAGKLEQFF.

The CDR3 nucleotides read TGTGCCAGTAGTTTATTGGGCTACAATGAGCAGTTCTTC. Residues: CASSLLGYNEQFF. The chain joins TRBV19 to TRBJ2-1; D not certain. This CDR3 contains 13 residues. Between the trimmed V and J ends, which lost 5 bases and 3 bases, there was a span of 8 bases. CDR1 and CDR2 (germline): LNHDA, SQIVND (reference sequence).

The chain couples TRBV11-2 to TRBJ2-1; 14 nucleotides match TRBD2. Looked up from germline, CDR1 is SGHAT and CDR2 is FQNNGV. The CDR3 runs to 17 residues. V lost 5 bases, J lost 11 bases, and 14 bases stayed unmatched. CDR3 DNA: TGTGCCAGCAGCATGAGACTAGCGGGAGGGCCGGGGCATAAGCAGTTCTTC. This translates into CASSMRLAGGPGHKQFF.

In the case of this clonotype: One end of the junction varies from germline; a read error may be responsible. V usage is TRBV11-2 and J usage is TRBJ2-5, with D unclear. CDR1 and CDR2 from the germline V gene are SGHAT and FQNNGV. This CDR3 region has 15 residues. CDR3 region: CAGSFGLGSRETQYF. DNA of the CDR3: TGTGCCGGCAGCTTTGGGCTGGGATCGCGAGAGACCCAGTACTTC.

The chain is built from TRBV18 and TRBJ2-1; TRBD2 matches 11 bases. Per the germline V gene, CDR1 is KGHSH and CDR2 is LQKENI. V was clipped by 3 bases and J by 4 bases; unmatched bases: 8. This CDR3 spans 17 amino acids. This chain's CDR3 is CASSPLMGTSGYNEQFF. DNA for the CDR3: TGTGCCAGCTCACCGCTAATGGGGACTAGCGGTTACAATGAGCAGTTCTTC.

The CDR3 region is CASSEGFRATRATQYF. CDR3 DNA: TGTGCCAGCAGTGAGGGTTTCCGGGCTACGAGAGCGACCCAGTACTTC. The rearrangement joins TRBV2 to TRBJ2-5; no clear D gene. The CDR3 consists of 16 residues. In germline, CDR1 is SNHLY, CDR2 FYNNEI. Deletions cut 3 bases from V and 7 bases from J, with 21 bases between.

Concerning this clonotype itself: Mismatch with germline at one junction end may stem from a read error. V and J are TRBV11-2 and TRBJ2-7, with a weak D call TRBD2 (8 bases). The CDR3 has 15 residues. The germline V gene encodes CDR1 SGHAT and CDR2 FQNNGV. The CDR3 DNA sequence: TGTGTCAGCGGCTTAGCGGGACAGCCCCCCTACGAGCAGTACTTC. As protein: CVSGLAGQPPYEQYF.

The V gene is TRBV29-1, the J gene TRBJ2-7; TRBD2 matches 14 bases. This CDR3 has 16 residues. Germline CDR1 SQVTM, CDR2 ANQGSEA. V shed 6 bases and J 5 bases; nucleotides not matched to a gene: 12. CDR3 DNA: TGCAGCGTGGGGACTAGCGGGGGTTGGGCCCCCCACGAGCAGTACTTC. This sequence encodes CSVGTSGGWAPHEQYF.